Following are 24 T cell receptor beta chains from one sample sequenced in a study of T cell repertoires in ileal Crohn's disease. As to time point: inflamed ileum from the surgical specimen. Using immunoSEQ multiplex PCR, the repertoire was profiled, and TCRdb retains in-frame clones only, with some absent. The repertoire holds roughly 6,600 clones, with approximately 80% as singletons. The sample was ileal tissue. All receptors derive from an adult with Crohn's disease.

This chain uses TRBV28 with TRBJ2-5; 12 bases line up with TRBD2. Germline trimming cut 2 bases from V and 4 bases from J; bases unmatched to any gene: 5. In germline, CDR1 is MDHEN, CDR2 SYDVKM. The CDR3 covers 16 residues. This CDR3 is CASSLLPSGGAETQYF. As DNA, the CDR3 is TGTGCCAGCAGTTTACTTCCTAGCGGGGGGGCAGAGACCCAGTACTTC.

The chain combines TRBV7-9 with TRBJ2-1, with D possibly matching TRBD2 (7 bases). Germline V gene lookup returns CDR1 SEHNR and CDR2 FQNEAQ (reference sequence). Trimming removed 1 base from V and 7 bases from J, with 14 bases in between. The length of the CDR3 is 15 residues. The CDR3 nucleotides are TGTGCCAGCAGCTTAGGTGGGGGGGCGGCAAATGAGCAGTTCTTC. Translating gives CASSLGGGAANEQFF.

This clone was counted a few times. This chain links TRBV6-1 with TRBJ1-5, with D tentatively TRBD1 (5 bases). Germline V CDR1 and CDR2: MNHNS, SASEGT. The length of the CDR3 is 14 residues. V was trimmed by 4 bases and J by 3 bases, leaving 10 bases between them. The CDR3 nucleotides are TGTGCCAGCAGTGGCGGGGACTTCAATCAGCCCCAGCATTTT. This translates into CASSGGDFNQPQHF.

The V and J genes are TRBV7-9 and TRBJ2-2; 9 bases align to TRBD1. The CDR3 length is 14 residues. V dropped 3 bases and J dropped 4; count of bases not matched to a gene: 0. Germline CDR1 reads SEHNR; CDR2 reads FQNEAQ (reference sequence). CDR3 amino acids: CASSLDRGTGELFF. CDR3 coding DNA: TGTGCCAGCAGCTTGGACAGGGGCACCGGGGAGCTGTTTTTT.

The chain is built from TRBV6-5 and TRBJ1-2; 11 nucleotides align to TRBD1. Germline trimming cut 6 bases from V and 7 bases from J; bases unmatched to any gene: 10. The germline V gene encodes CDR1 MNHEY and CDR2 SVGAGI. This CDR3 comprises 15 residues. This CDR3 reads CASSSRGTGGSGYTF. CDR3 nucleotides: TGTGCCAGCAGCTCCCGGGGGACAGGGGGATCTGGCTACACCTTC.

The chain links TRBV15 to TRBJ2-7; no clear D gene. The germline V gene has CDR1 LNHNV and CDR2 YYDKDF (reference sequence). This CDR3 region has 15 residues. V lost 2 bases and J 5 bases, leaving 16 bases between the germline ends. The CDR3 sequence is CATSRPRKGRDEQYF. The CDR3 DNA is TGTGCCACCAGCAGACCCCGAAAGGGCCGGGACGAGCAGTACTTC.

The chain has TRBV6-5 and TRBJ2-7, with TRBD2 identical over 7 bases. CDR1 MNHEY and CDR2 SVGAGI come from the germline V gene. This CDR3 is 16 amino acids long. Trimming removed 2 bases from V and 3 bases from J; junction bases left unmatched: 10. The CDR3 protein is CASSYGYGRGRYEQYF. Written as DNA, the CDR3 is TGTGCCAGCAGTTACGGGTATGGGAGGGGACGCTACGAGCAGTACTTC.

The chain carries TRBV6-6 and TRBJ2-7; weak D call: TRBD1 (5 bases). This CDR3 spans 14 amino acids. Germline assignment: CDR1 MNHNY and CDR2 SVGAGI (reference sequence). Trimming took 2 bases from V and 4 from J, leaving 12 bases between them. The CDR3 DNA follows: TGTGCCAGCAGTTACGGGGCAACCGGTTACGAGCAGTACTTC. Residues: CASSYGATGYEQYF.

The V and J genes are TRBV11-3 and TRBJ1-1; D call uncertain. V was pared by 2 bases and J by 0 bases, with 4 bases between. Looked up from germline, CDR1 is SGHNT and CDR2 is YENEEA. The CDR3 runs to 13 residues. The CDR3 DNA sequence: TGTGCCAGCAGCTTATTCTTGAACACTGAAGCTTTCTTT. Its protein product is CASSLFLNTEAFF.

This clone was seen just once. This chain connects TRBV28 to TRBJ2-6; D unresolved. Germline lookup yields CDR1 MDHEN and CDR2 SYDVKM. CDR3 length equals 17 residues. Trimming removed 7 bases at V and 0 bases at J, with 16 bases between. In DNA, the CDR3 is TGTGCCAGCACCTTGCAAGCTGGTGGCTCTGGGGCCAACGTCCTGACTTTC. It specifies CASTLQAGGSGANVLTF.

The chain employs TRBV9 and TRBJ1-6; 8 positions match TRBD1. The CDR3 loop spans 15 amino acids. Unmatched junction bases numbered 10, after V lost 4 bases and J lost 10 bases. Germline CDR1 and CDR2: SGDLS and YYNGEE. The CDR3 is CASSPPGQGVSPLHF. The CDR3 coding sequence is TGTGCCAGCAGCCCTCCCGGACAGGGAGTCTCACCCCTCCACTTT.

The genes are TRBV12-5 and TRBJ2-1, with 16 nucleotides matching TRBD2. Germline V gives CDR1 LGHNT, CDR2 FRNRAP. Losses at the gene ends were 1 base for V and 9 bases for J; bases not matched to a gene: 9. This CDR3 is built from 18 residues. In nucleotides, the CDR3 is TGTGCTAGTGGTTTGGCCCAGGGACTAGCGGGGGGGCGTGTTGAGCAGTTCTTC. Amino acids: CASGLAQGLAGGRVEQFF.

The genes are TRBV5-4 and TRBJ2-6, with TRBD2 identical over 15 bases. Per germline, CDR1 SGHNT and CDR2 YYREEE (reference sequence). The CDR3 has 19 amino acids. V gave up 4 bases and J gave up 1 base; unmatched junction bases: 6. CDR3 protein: CASSTKGLAGGSGANVLTF. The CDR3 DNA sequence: TGTGCCAGCAGCACCAAGGGACTAGCGGGGGGATCTGGGGCCAACGTCCTGACTTTC.

DNA of the CDR3: TGTGCCAGCAGCGGCCGAGGGGTGGGCACTGAAGCTTTCTTT. Translated, it gives CASSGRGVGTEAFF. This chain links TRBV13 with TRBJ1-1, with a tentative D call TRBD1 (5 bases). Germline V gives CDR1 PRHDT, CDR2 FYEKMQ (reference sequence). Trimming shortened V by 5 bases and J by 4 bases, and 14 bases separated the two germline ends. This CDR3 has 14 amino acids.

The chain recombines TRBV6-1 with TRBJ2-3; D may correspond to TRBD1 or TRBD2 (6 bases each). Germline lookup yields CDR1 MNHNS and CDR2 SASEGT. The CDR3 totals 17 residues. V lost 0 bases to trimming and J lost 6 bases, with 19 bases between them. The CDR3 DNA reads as TGTGCCAGCAGTGAAGCCCCTCCTCCGGGGGCGGGGGATACGCAGTATTTT. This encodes CASSEAPPPGAGDTQYF.

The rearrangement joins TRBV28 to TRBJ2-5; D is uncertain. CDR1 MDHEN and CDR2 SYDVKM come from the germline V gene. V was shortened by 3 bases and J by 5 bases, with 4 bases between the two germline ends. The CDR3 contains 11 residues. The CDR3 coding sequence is TGTGCCAGCAGTTTCTTGGAGACCCAGTACTTC. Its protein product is CASSFLETQYF.

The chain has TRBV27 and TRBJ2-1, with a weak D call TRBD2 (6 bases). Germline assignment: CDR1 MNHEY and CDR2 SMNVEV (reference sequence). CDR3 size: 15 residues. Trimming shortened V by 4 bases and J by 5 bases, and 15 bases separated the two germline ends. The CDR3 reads CASSSSSGLHNEQFF. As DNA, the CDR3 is TGTGCCAGCAGTTCCTCGAGCGGGCTACACAATGAGCAGTTCTTC.

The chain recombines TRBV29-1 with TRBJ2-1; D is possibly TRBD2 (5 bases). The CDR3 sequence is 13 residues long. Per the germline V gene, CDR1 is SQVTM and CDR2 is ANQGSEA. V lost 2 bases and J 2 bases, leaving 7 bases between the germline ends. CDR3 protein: CSVELRAYNEQFF. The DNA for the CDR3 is TGCAGCGTTGAACTGAGGGCCTACAATGAGCAGTTCTTC.

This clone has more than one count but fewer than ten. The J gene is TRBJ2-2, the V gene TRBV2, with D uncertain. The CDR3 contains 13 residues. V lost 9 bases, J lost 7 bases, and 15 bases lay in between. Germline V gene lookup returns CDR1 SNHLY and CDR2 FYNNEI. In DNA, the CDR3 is TGTGCCAGTGGGCGTTATCCTGGCGGGGAGCTGTTTTTT. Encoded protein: CASGRYPGGELFF.

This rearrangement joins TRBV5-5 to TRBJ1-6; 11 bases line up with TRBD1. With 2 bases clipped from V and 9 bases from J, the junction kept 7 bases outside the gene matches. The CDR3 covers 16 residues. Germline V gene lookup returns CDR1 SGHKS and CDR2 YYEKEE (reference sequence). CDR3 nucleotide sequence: TGTGCCAGCAGCTTTGGCCGGGACAGGGGGATTTCACCCCTCCACTTT. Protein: CASSFGRDRGISPLHF.

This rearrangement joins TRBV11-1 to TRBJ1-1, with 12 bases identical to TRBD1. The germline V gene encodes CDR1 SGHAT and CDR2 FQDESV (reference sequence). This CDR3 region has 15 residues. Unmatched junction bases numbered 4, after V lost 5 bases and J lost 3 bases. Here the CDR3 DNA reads TGTGCCAGCAGCGCGGGACAGGGGGCTTACACTGAAGCTTTCTTT. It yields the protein CASSAGQGAYTEAFF.

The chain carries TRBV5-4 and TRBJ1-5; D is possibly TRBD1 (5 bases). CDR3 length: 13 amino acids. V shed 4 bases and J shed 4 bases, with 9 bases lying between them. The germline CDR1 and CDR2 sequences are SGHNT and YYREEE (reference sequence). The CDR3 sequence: CASSRGLNQPQHF. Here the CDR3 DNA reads TGTGCCAGCAGCCGGGGGTTAAATCAGCCCCAGCATTTT.

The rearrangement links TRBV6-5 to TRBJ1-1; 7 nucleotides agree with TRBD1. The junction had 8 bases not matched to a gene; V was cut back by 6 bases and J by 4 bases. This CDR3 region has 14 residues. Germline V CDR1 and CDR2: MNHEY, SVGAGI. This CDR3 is CASRTTGLSTEAFF. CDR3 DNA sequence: TGTGCCAGCAGAACGACAGGGTTGAGCACTGAAGCTTTCTTT.

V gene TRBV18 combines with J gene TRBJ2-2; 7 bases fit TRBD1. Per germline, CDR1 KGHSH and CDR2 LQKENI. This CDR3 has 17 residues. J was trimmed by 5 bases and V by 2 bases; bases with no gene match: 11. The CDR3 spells CASSPFTGAGWTGELFF. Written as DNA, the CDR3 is TGTGCCAGCTCACCATTCACAGGGGCCGGGTGGACCGGGGAGCTGTTTTTT.